The rows below give T cell receptor beta chains drawn from one sample of a study of early T cells in non-severe SARS-CoV-2 infection. TCRdb recomputed calls from the 5' RACE reads with MiXCR, one row per CDR3 protein. Of around 29,000 distinct CDR3 sequences in the sample, over 8.5% were seen once. Specimen: whole blood. All receptors come from an adult who was a healthcare worker with PCR-confirmed SARS-CoV-2 infection or an uninfected control (not recorded which). Each CDR3 is given with its conserved first and last residue. A D gene is named only where the DNA matches it firmly. Rows give clone size only sometimes, using once, few, many, or a class for an expanded clone.

j_call | clone_size | d_call | v_call | cdr3_aa | cdr3_nt
TRBJ2-4 | NA | NA | TRBV5-1 | CASSSRQLAKNIQYF | TGCGCCAGCAGCAGTCGACAGTTAGCCAAAAACATTCAGTACTTC
TRBJ1-1 | many | NA | TRBV12-3/TRBV12-4 | CASSGSTEAFF | TGTGCCAGCAGTGGCAGCACTGAAGCTTTCTTT
TRBJ1-1 | medium-sized | NA | TRBV29-1 | CSVVTLTVNTEAFF | TGCAGCGTTGTGACCCTAACTGTGAACACTGAAGCTTTCTTT
TRBJ1-2 | many | NA | TRBV12-3/TRBV12-4 | CASRESGGHYGYTF | TGTGCCAGCAGAGAATCTGGGGGTCACTATGGCTACACCTTC
TRBJ2-7 | few | NA | TRBV7-9 | CASSITGHNYEQYF | TGTGCCAGCAGCATCACGGGACACAACTACGAGCAGTACTTC
TRBJ1-4 | many | TRBD1 | TRBV4-3 | CASSKLGTGPEKLFF | TGCGCCAGCAGCAAATTGGGGACAGGTCCAGAAAAACTGTTTTTT
TRBJ1-2 | many | NA | TRBV6-5 | CASSYLGGDANYGYTF | TGTGCCAGCAGTTATTTGGGCGGGGACGCTAACTATGGCTACACCTTC
TRBJ1-3 | many | TRBD1 | TRBV4-3 | CASSREDRAGNTIYF | TGCGCCAGCAGCCGGGAGGACAGGGCGGGAAACACCATATATTTT
TRBJ1-2 | NA | TRBD1 | TRBV7-2 | CASSSQGGDYGYTF | TGTGCCAGCAGCTCCCAGGGGGGCGACTATGGCTACACCTTC
TRBJ1-2 | many | NA | TRBV12-3/TRBV12-4 | CASSLSFNYGYTF | TGTGCCAGCAGTTTATCATTTAACTATGGCTACACCTTC
TRBJ2-5 | NA | TRBD2 | TRBV11-3 | CASSSGGKGQETQYF | TGTGCCAGCAGCTCCGGGGGGAAGGGGCAAGAGACCCAGTACTTC
TRBJ2-1 | many | NA | TRBV24-1 | CATSSGGLYNEQFF | TGTGCCACCAGTTCGGGGGGCCTCTACAATGAGCAGTTCTTC
TRBJ1-6 | many | NA | TRBV6-5 | CASSYSGGRGSPLHF | TGTGCCAGCAGTTACTCGGGGGGGCGCGGTTCACCCCTCCACTTT
TRBJ2-3 | NA | NA | TRBV20-1 | CSAMEGSSTDTQYF | TGCAGTGCTATGGAGGGATCGAGCACAGATACGCAGTATTTT
TRBJ2-5 | many | NA | TRBV29-1 | CSVGGVSVQETQYF | TGCAGCGTTGGCGGGGTTAGCGTGCAAGAGACCCAGTACTTC
TRBJ1-1 | many | NA | TRBV11-2 | CASSLVLGRPNTEAFF | TGTGCCAGCAGTTTAGTTCTCGGACGGCCGAACACTGAAGCTTTCTTT
TRBJ2-1 | many | NA | TRBV5-1 | CASSLEQGGYNEQFF | TGCGCCAGCAGCTTGGAACAGGGAGGCTACAATGAGCAGTTCTTC
TRBJ1-4 | few | TRBD1 | TRBV7-9 | CVGAGGAVNEKLFF | TGTGTCGGGGCAGGGGGCGCCGTTAATGAAAAACTGTTTTTT
TRBJ1-5 | many | TRBD1 | TRBV24-1 | CATSDRTGFMGQPQHF | TGTGCCACCAGTGACCGGACAGGGTTCATGGGTCAGCCCCAGCATTTT
TRBJ2-7 | NA | NA | TRBV20-1 | CSALRDGSYEQYF | TGCAGTGCTCTCCGGGACGGATCCTACGAGCAGTACTTC
TRBJ2-5 | medium-sized | NA | TRBV29-1 | CSVTGLAVQETQYF | TGCAGCGTGACGGGACTCGCGGTACAAGAGACCCAGTACTTC
TRBJ1-2 | few | TRBD1 | TRBV2 | CASNPQGAGYGYTF | TGTGCCAGCAATCCGCAGGGGGCAGGCTATGGCTACACCTTC
TRBJ1-5 | many | TRBD1 | TRBV5-1 | CASSPGQASNQPQHF | TGCGCCAGCAGCCCGGGACAGGCCAGCAATCAGCCCCAGCATTTT
TRBJ1-2 | many | TRBD1 | TRBV7-2 | CASSPGTGGRSYTF | TGTGCCAGCAGCCCTGGGACAGGGGGCCGGAGCTACACCTTC
TRBJ1-5 | NA | TRBD1 | TRBV30 | CAWSLMGTGWNQPQHF | TGTGCCTGGAGTCTTATGGGGACAGGGTGGAACCAGCCCCAGCATTTT
TRBJ2-7 | many | TRBD1 | TRBV5-1 | CASSFSGQGFEQYF | TGCGCCAGCAGCTTTTCGGGACAGGGATTCGAGCAGTACTTC
TRBJ1-2 | many | NA | TRBV24-1 | CATSTGPYYGYTF | TGTGCCACCAGTACCGGACCTTACTATGGCTACACCTTC
TRBJ2-3 | few | NA | TRBV6-1 | CASMSPRDTQYF | TGTGCCAGCATGAGCCCCCGCGATACGCAGTATTTT
TRBJ2-7 | few | NA | TRBV7-9 | CASSLSQLYEQYF | TGTGCCAGCAGCTTGAGTCAGCTCTACGAGCAGTACTTC
TRBJ2-4 | many | NA | TRBV5-5 | CASSLMDSNIQYF | TGTGCCAGCAGCTTGATGGACAGTAACATTCAGTACTTC
TRBJ2-7 | many | NA | TRBV5-1 | CASSLGDNYDYEQYF | TGCGCCAGCAGCCTTGGTGACAACTACGACTACGAGCAGTACTTC
TRBJ2-7 | many | NA | TRBV18 | CASSPDMSSYEQYF | TGTGCCAGCTCACCGGACATGAGCTCCTACGAGCAGTACTTC
TRBJ2-1 | few | TRBD2 | TRBV9 | CASSPTGSGGAGEQFF | TGTGCCAGCAGCCCCACGGGTAGCGGGGGGGCGGGTGAGCAGTTCTTC
TRBJ1-1 | few | NA | TRBV7-6 | CASSFTGNTEAFF | TGTGCCAGCAGCTTTACAGGGAACACTGAAGCTTTCTTT
TRBJ2-1 | medium-sized | TRBD1 | TRBV19 | CASSIKGTGAYNEQFF | TGTGCCAGTAGTATAAAGGGGACAGGAGCCTACAATGAGCAGTTCTTC
TRBJ1-1 | NA | TRBD1 | TRBV3-1 | CASSPSGGSVGTEAFF | TGTGCCAGCAGCCCCTCAGGGGGCTCGGTGGGCACTGAAGCTTTCTTT
TRBJ2-1 | many | NA | TRBV7-7 | CASSSALGRYNEQFF | TGTGCTAGCAGCTCAGCCCTTGGCCGGTACAATGAGCAGTTCTTC
TRBJ1-2 | NA | NA | TRBV20-1 | CSAREFNTYGYTF | TGCAGTGCTAGAGAGTTCAATACCTATGGCTACACCTTC
TRBJ1-3 | many | TRBD1 | TRBV4-3 | CASSQDLGGQGVGNTIYF | TGCGCCAGCAGCCAAGATTTGGGAGGACAGGGGGTCGGAAACACCATATATTTT
TRBJ2-2 | few | NA | TRBV10-3 | CAISEPAYAGELFF | TGTGCCATCAGTGAGCCCGCGTATGCCGGGGAGCTGTTTTTT
TRBJ2-4 | few | NA | TRBV7-8 | CASSPPSAEVQYF | TGTGCCAGCAGCCCGCCCTCCGCCGAGGTTCAGTACTTC
TRBJ2-5 | medium-sized | NA | TRBV9 | CASSVGQLETQYF | TGTGCCAGCAGCGTAGGCCAGCTAGAGACCCAGTACTTC
TRBJ2-3 | many | NA | TRBV20-1 | CSALVSSRGASSTDTQYF | TGCAGTGCCCTAGTCTCCTCCCGGGGGGCCTCTAGCACAGATACGCAGTATTTT
TRBJ2-7 | many | TRBD2 | TRBV20-1 | CSARSLTSPEQYF | TGCAGTGCTAGATCGCTGACTAGCCCCGAGCAGTACTTC
TRBJ2-3 | NA | NA | TRBV20-1 | CSADLGRQDTQYF | TGCAGTGCTGACCTTGGACGGCAAGATACGCAGTATTTT
TRBJ1-2 | NA | NA | TRBV23-1 | CASSQSPGQHGYTF | TGCGCCAGCAGTCAATCCCCAGGGCAGCATGGCTACACCTTC
TRBJ1-1 | many | NA | TRBV29-1 | CSAKPKPDTEAFF | TGCAGCGCTAAACCGAAGCCGGACACTGAAGCTTTCTTT
TRBJ1-4 | few | NA | TRBV27 | CASSLYRQSEKLFF | TGTGCCAGCAGTTTATACCGACAGTCTGAAAAACTGTTTTTT